These 21 T cell receptor beta chains share one sample of origin, sequenced in a study of T cells in Graves' hyperthyroidism and ophthalmopathy. It was RNA transcripts that yielded the amplified TCR beta CDR3 regions. Using the HTBI primer set, a first-round RT-PCR was run on the TCR CDR3. TCRdb used MiXCR to reprocess the multiplex PCR reads, holding one entry per CDR3 protein. This sample has a few hundred thousand distinct CDR3 sequences, with around 42% found just once. The sequencing input was peripheral blood or thyroid tissue (not recorded which). These receptors all stem from a woman aged 18-30 years with Graves' hyperthyroidism.

This chain links TRBV20-1 with TRBJ2-2, with 14 positions matching TRBD2. The germline gives CDR1 DFQATT, CDR2 SNEGSKA (reference sequence). The CDR3 loop spans 17 amino acids. The CDR3 is CRAGGPGLAGDGGELFF. CDR3 bases: TGCAGAGCTGGTGGACCGGGACTAGCGGGAGATGGCGGGGAGCTGTTTTTT.

Many counts were recorded for this clonotype. The chain couples TRBV12-3 or TRBV12-4 to TRBJ2-7; D not certain. The CDR3 is 13 residues long. V dropped 2 bases and J dropped 2 bases, with 7 bases sitting between them. The CDR3 DNA is TGTGCCAGCAGTTTAATTGCACCCTACGAGCAGTACTTC. This codes for CASSLIAPYEQYF.

The rearrangement uses TRBV10-3 and TRBJ1-2; D gene unclear. Germline V CDR1 and CDR2: ENHRY, SYGVKD. The V and J ends lost 6 bases and 4 bases respectively, with 12 bases between them. This CDR3 contains 13 residues. In DNA, the CDR3 is TGTGCCATCAGAGGACTAGCGGGCTATGGCTACACCTTC. Encoded protein: CAIRGLAGYGYTF.

This clonotype was seen repeatedly, ten times or more. The chain has TRBV7-2 and TRBJ1-1; D unresolved. The CDR3 spans 13 residues. Germline loops: CDR1 SGHTA, CDR2 FQGNSA. Trimming shortened V by 1 base and J by 3 bases, and 6 bases separated the two germline ends. The CDR3 nucleotides are TGTGCCAGCAGCTTAGTTTCATACACTGAAGCTTTCTTT. It encodes CASSLVSYTEAFF.

V gene TRBV6-1 combines with J gene TRBJ2-1; 10 bases line up with TRBD2. This CDR3 is 15 amino acids long. V shed 6 bases, J shed 3 bases, and the junction held 5 bases outside the gene matches. The germline gives CDR1 MNHNS, CDR2 SASEGT. CDR3 amino acids: CASSSQREGYNEQFF. CDR3 coding DNA: TGTGCCAGCAGCTCCCAGCGGGAGGGCTACAATGAGCAGTTCTTC.

Ten or more counts support this clonotype. V is TRBV5-1 and J is TRBJ2-5; the D is unclear. The CDR3 extends over 12 amino acids. Germline assignment: CDR1 SGHRS and CDR2 YFSETQ. Trimming left V 4 bases short and J 2 bases short, with 6 bases between. Written as DNA, the CDR3 is TGCGCCAGCAGCCCTCCTCAAGAGACCCAGTACTTC. Translated: CASSPPQETQYF. Based on the CDR3 plus reference TRBV5-1 and TRBJ2-5, the full variable domain is KAGVTQTPRYLIKTRGQQVTLSCSPISGHRSVSWYQQTPGQGLQFLFEYFSETQRNKGNFPGRFSGRQFSNSRSEMNVSTLELGDSALYLCASSPPQETQYFGPGTRLLVL.

V and J are TRBV19 and TRBJ2-7; TRBD2 agrees at 12 bases. The tail of the sequence fits TRBJ2-1 better, so the J call may be wrong. Germline V lookup: CDR1 LNHDA, CDR2 SQIVND (reference sequence). The CDR3 is made up of 17 amino acids. CDR3 DNA sequence: TGTGCCAGTAGTATAGGAGCGGAGACTAGCGGGAGAGACGAGCAGTTCTTC. Its translation is CASSIGAETSGRDEQFF.

This chain uses TRBV19 with TRBJ2-5, with D perhaps TRBD1 or TRBD2 (5 bases each). Germline lookup yields CDR1 LNHDA and CDR2 SQIVND (reference sequence). V gave up 8 bases and J gave up 5 bases, with 12 bases separating them. The CDR3 length is 12 residues. The CDR3 reads CASARGGETQYF. The CDR3, as DNA: TGTGCCAGTGCGAGGGGCGGGGAGACCCAGTACTTC.

CDR3 coding DNA: TGTGCCAGCAGACTAGCGCAAGCTCACCTTGGATACGAGCAGTACTTC. Encoded protein: CASRLAQAHLGYEQYF. This sequence joins TRBV7-2 and TRBJ2-7; 7 bases agree with TRBD2. Germline CDR1 is SGHTA and CDR2 is FQGNSA. Trimming at V came to 6 bases and at J to 4 bases, leaving 15 bases not matched to a gene. The CDR3 sequence is 16 residues long.

This clonotype was counted ten times or more. V usage is TRBV29-1 and J usage is TRBJ2-7; TRBD1 matches at 9 bases. The germline V gene has CDR1 SQVTM and CDR2 ANQGSEA. Trimming took 1 base from V and 4 from J; bases not matched to a gene: 8. This CDR3 spans 15 amino acids. The CDR3 DNA reads TGCAGCGTTGAAGCCCGAGGACAGGGGATATACGAGCAGTACTTC. Translation: CSVEARGQGIYEQYF.

The rearrangement uses TRBV7-8 and TRBJ2-7; the match to TRBD1 covers 10 bases. This CDR3 contains 16 residues. After removal of 5 bases from V and 5 bases from J, the junction contained 12 bases not matched to a gene. CDR1 is SGHVS and CDR2 is FQNEAQ in the germline V gene. CDR3 bases: TGTGCCAGCAGCCCCAGACAGGGGGCGGGTGGAGACGAGCAGTACTTC. Its translation: CASSPRQGAGGDEQYF. Full variable domain (rest looked up from reference TRBV7-8 and TRBJ2-7): GAGVSQSPRYKVAKRGQDVALRCDPISGHVSLFWYQQALGQGPEFLTYFQNEAQLDKSGLPSDRFFAERPEGSVSTLKIQRTQQEDSAVYLCASSPRQGAGGDEQYFGPGTRLTVT.

The chain carries TRBV12-3 or TRBV12-4 and TRBJ1-5; weak D call: TRBD1 (6 bases). V lost 7 bases, J lost 4 bases, and 11 bases lay in between. The CDR3 is 13 amino acids. The CDR3 coding sequence is TGTGCCAGCAACCGGGACAATAATCAGCCCCAGCATTTT. Amino acid sequence: CASNRDNNQPQHF.

This clonotype has a single count. A read error is possible here, since a much larger clone lies one base away. The genes are TRBV24-1 and TRBJ1-5; no definite D call. In germline, CDR1 is KGHDR, CDR2 SFDVKD. This CDR3 has 15 residues. V lost 5 bases and J 0 bases, leaving 10 bases between the germline ends. CDR3 nucleotides: TGTGCCACCAGTGGTCAAGCCTATAGCAATCAGCCCCAGCATTTT. Its protein product is CATSGQAYSNQPQHF.

The chain joins TRBV19 to TRBJ1-4, with a weak D call TRBD1 (6 bases). Germline assignment: CDR1 LNHDA and CDR2 SQIVND (reference sequence). Trimming took 8 bases from V and 2 from J, leaving 12 bases between them. CDR3 length equals 14 residues. The CDR3 here is CASSGDGTNEKLFF. CDR3 sequence (DNA): TGTGCCAGTTCAGGGGACGGGACTAATGAAAAACTGTTTTTT. Using reference TRBV19 and TRBJ1-4 for the parts outside the CDR3, the full variable domain is DGGITQSPKYLFRKEGQNVTLSCEQNLNHDAMYWYRQDPGQGLRLIYYSQIVNDFQKGDIAEGYSVSREKKESFPLTVTSAQKNPTAFYLCASSGDGTNEKLFFGSGTQLSVL.

V is TRBV7-6 and J is TRBJ2-7; 8 bases agree with TRBD2. V lost 6 bases and J lost 2; bases outside the gene matches: 12. Germline CDR1 and CDR2: SGHVS and FNYEAQ. CDR3 length equals 16 residues. CDR3 in amino acids: CASSSVLAGKPYEQYF. In DNA, the CDR3 is TGTGCCAGCAGTTCCGTGCTAGCGGGTAAACCCTACGAGCAGTACTTC.

The genes are TRBV7-2 and TRBJ2-5; 10 bases are a match to TRBD2. Germline-derived CDR1 and CDR2 are SGHTA and FQGNSA. This CDR3 is built from 13 residues. V lost 3 bases to trimming and J lost 13 bases; unmatched junction nucleotides: 8. The CDR3 spells CASSFDRGLASYF. CDR3 sequence (DNA): TGTGCCAGCAGCTTTGACAGGGGACTAGCGTCGTACTTC. The variable domain in full, with the rest retrieved from reference TRBV7-2 and TRBJ2-5, is GAGVSQSPSNKVTEKGKDVELRCDPISGHTALYWYRQSLGQGLEFLIYFQGNSAPDKSGLPSDRFSAERTGGSVSTLTIQRTQQEDSAVYLCASSFDRGLASYFGPGTRLLVL.

The chain couples TRBV15 to TRBJ1-2; D remains ambiguous. The CDR3 spans 14 residues. The germline V gene has CDR1 LNHNV and CDR2 YYDKDF (reference sequence). V lost 4 bases and J lost 7, with 16 bases in between. CDR3 sequence (DNA): TGTGCCACCAGCAACAAAACGACCGCGAGTGGCTACACCTTC. Translation gives CATSNKTTASGYTF.

The chain couples TRBV20-1 to TRBJ2-5; TRBD2 is a possible D gene (5 bases). The CDR3 runs to 12 residues. V lost 2 bases, J lost 3 bases, and 7 bases lay in between. Germline values: CDR1 DFQATT, CDR2 SNEGSKA (reference sequence). In DNA form, the CDR3 reads TGCAGTGCTAGATCCGGGGAAGAGACCCAGTACTTC. Its translation: CSARSGEETQYF.

This clonotype has a handful of counts. The V and J genes are TRBV4-1 and TRBJ2-3; D is undetermined. Trimming took 5 bases from V and 4 from J, leaving 16 bases between them. The germline V gene encodes CDR1 MGHRA and CDR2 YSYEKL. This CDR3 spans 15 amino acids. The chain's CDR3 is CASSYDPPSSDTQYF. The CDR3 nucleotides read TGCGCCAGCAGCTATGACCCACCCTCATCAGATACGCAGTATTTT.

This clonotype occurred many times. The rearrangement uses TRBV7-3 and TRBJ1-4; weak D call: TRBD1 (6 bases). Trimming took off 5 bases at V and 0 bases at J, with 16 bases between the two ends. The CDR3 runs to 17 residues. Germline V CDR1 and CDR2: SGHTA, FQGTGA. CDR3 loop: CASSKYRATATNEKLFF. CDR3 DNA sequence: TGTGCCAGCAGCAAGTACAGGGCGACAGCAACTAATGAAAAACTGTTTTTT.

The chain recombines TRBV7-9 with TRBJ1-1; 10 nucleotides line up with TRBD1. Germline CDR1 SEHNR, CDR2 FQNEAQ (reference sequence). Unmatched junction bases numbered 6, after V lost 2 bases and J lost 6 bases. CDR3 length: 15 residues. CDR3 loop: CASSLTGTGVSEAFF. CDR3 sequence (DNA): TGTGCCAGCAGCTTAACCGGGACAGGGGTCTCTGAAGCTTTCTTT.